Below are 27 T cell receptor beta chains sequenced from a single sample in a study of blood T cell repertoires in COVID-19. Produced via immunoSEQ multiplex PCR; TCRdb's table is partial and in-frame only. This table holds a few hundred thousand clones, about 88% found once. The sequencing input was PBMCs or T cells enriched from blood (not recorded which). The receptor source for this set is a man aged 30-40 years with acute COVID-19.

This rearrangement joins TRBV19 to TRBJ2-7, with TRBD2 identical over 9 bases. Germline values: CDR1 LNHDA, CDR2 SQIVND (reference sequence). The CDR3 consists of 15 residues. Losses at the gene ends were 3 bases for V and 4 bases for J; bases not matched to a gene: 7. The CDR3 nucleotides are TGTGCCAGTAGTATCGGTCTAGCGGGAATTTACGAGCAGTACGTC. Translating gives CASSIGLAGIYEQYV.

DNA for the CDR3: TGTGCCAGCAGTCCTAGGGGGACTAGAGGGGCGAATGAGCAGTTCTTC. The encoded protein is CASSPRGTRGANEQFF. The chain is built from TRBV2 and TRBJ2-1, with 8 bases that match TRBD2. The J segment lost 7 bases and the V segment lost 5 bases, leaving 13 bases of the junction unmatched. The CDR3 extends over 16 amino acids. The germline V gene encodes CDR1 SNHLY and CDR2 FYNNEI. Filled out from reference TRBV2 and TRBJ2-1, the complete variable domain reads EPEVTQTPSHQVTQMGQEVILRCVPISNHLYFYWYRQILGQKVEFLVSFYNNEISEKSEIFDDQFSVERPDGSNFTLKIRSTKLEDSAMYFCASSPRGTRGANEQFFGPGTRLTVL.

V and J are TRBV27 and TRBJ2-5, with 12 bases lining up with TRBD1. The germline V gene encodes CDR1 MNHEY and CDR2 SMNVEV (reference sequence). The CDR3 has 16 residues. J lost 6 bases, V lost 0 bases, and 5 bases had no gene match. The chain's CDR3 is CASSLSGTGGAKTQYF. As DNA, the CDR3 is TGTGCCAGCAGTTTATCTGGGACAGGGGGCGCGAAGACCCAGTACTTC.

This chain joins TRBV5-5 and TRBJ2-1; 8 nucleotides agree with TRBD2. Losses at the gene ends were 0 bases for V and 6 bases for J; bases not matched to a gene: 5. Germline CDR1 and CDR2: SGHKS and YYEKEE (reference sequence). This CDR3 region has 15 residues. The CDR3 coding sequence is TGTGCCAGCAGCTTGGAGGGTAGCGGGGCCAATGAGCAGTTCTTC. Translated, it gives CASSLEGSGANEQFF.

The chain combines TRBV10-3 with TRBJ2-7; 10 bases map to TRBD2. With 0 bases clipped from V and 3 bases from J, the junction kept 5 bases outside the gene matches. CDR1 is ENHRY and CDR2 is SYGVKD in the germline V gene. The CDR3 contains 16 residues. The CDR3 DNA sequence: TGTGCCATCAGTGAGTCTAGCGGGGGGACCCTCTACGAGCAGTACGTC. Its protein is CAISESSGGTLYEQYV.

The chain uses TRBV4-3 and TRBJ1-4; TRBD1 is a possible D gene (6 bases). The CDR3 is 14 residues long. CDR1 is LGHNA, CDR2 YSLEER, per germline. Between the trimmed V and J ends, which lost 6 bases and 4 bases, there was a span of 12 bases. This CDR3 is CASRQTGGNEKLFF. The CDR3 coding sequence is TGCGCCAGCAGGCAGACAGGCGGTAATGAAAAACTGTTTTTT.

The chain has TRBV7-2 and TRBJ2-2; the D is unclear. Trimming cost V 1 base and J 6 bases, with 15 bases left between them. Germline CDR1 and CDR2: SGHTA and FQGNSA. The CDR3 has 16 amino acids. The CDR3: CASSLVRITAPGELFF. CDR3 DNA: TGTGCCAGCAGCTTAGTGCGGATAACCGCACCCGGGGAGCTGTTTTTT. Full variable domain (remainder filled in from reference TRBV7-2 and TRBJ2-2): GAGVSQSPSNKVTEKGKDVELRCDPISGHTALYWYRQSLGQGLEFLIYFQGNSAPDKSGLPSDRFSAERTGGSVSTLTIQRTQQEDSAVYLCASSLVRITAPGELFFGEGSRLTVL.

Written as DNA, the CDR3 is TGTGCCAGTACTGGACAGGGTCTCAATGAGCAGTTCTTC. Its protein product is CASTGQGLNEQFF. The rearrangement joins TRBV19 to TRBJ2-1; 8 nucleotides agree with TRBD1. This CDR3 is 13 amino acids long. V lost 7 bases and J lost 6; bases outside the gene matches: 5. Germline V gene lookup returns CDR1 LNHDA and CDR2 SQIVND (reference sequence).

The chain is built from TRBV28 and TRBJ2-2, with 9 bases fitting TRBD1. This CDR3 comprises 14 residues. In germline, CDR1 is MDHEN, CDR2 SYDVKM. J lost 4 bases, V lost 7 bases, and 4 bases had no gene match. The CDR3 region has the DNA TGTGCCAGCAACAGGGGGCTGGGCACCGGGGAGCTGTTTTTT. It specifies CASNRGLGTGELFF.

The chain couples TRBV12-3 or TRBV12-4 to TRBJ2-5, with D perhaps matching TRBD1 (5 bases). The CDR3 spans 13 residues. V lost 1 base, J lost 7 bases, and 10 bases lay in between. CDR3 nucleotide sequence: TGTGCCAGCAGTTTAGACAGGAGTTCGACCCAGTACTTC. Translating it yields CASSLDRSSTQYF.

This chain links TRBV21-1 with TRBJ2-3; the table's TRBD2 call for D was not verified on the DNA. TRBV21-1 is a listed pseudogene. The CDR3 totals 18 residues. CDR3 loop: CASSKASGLAKSTDTQYF. The DNA of the CDR3 is TGTGCCAGCAGCAAAGCTTCGGGACTAGCGAAAAGCACAGATACGCAGTATTTT.

The rearrangement uses TRBV19 and TRBJ1-5; the D gene is possibly TRBD1 (5 bases). From germline, CDR1 is LNHDA and CDR2 SQIVND (reference sequence). Trimming cost V 3 bases and J 0 bases, with 12 bases left between them. This CDR3 is built from 16 residues. CDR3 region: CASSILQQVSNQPQHF. The CDR3 DNA reads as TGTGCCAGTAGTATTCTGCAACAGGTTAGCAATCAGCCCCAGCATTTT.

The genes are TRBV7-2 and TRBJ2-3; TRBD1 might be the D (6 bases). The CDR3 contains 15 residues. V gave up 5 bases and J gave up 5 bases, with 17 bases separating them. Germline V CDR1 and CDR2: SGHTA, FQGNSA. The CDR3 region has the DNA TGTGCCAGCAGCGCGGACCGGACAGTTCAAGATACGCAGTATTTT. Amino acid sequence: CASSADRTVQDTQYF.

This chain joins TRBV28 and TRBJ1-6; tentatively, D is TRBD1 (5 bases). The CDR3 sequence is 14 residues long. The V end was cut by 4 bases, the J end by 8 bases, with 12 bases between. CDR1 and CDR2 (germline): MDHEN, SYDVKM. CDR3 amino acids: CASSSGLLHSPLHF. CDR3 nucleotides: TGTGCCAGCAGTTCGGGACTGCTTCATTCACCCCTCCACTTT. The full variable domain, with the rest looked up from reference TRBV28 and TRBJ1-6, is DVKVTQSSRYLVKRTGEKVFLECVQDMDHENMFWYRQDPGLGLRLIYFSYDVKMKEKGDIPEGYSVSREKKERFSLILESASTNQTSMYLCASSSGLLHSPLHFGNGTRLTVT.

The CDR3 region is CASSSPHRTVNEKLFF. CDR3 DNA: TGTGCCAGCAGTTCCCCCCATCGGACAGTTAATGAAAAACTGTTTTTT. This sequence joins TRBV6-2 or TRBV6-3 and TRBJ1-4; D may be TRBD1 (6 bases). The CDR3 totals 16 residues. From germline, CDR1 is MNHEY and CDR2 SVGEGT. V was cut by 4 bases and J by 4 bases, with 16 bases left in between.

V usage is TRBV28 and J usage is TRBJ1-5; 9 bases are shared with TRBD1. V trimming: 1 base; J trimming: 6 bases; junction bases outside the gene matches: 10. This CDR3 has 17 residues. Germline-derived CDR1 and CDR2 are MDHEN and SYDVKM. Here the CDR3 reads CASSLSPGQGYVQPQHF. The CDR3 DNA is TGTGCCAGCAGTTTATCCCCGGGACAGGGATATGTTCAGCCCCAGCATTTT.

The CDR3 sequence: CASSWSSSGTGELFF. The CDR3 DNA reads as TGTGCCAGCAGCTGGAGTTCTTCCGGGACCGGGGAGCTGTTTTTT. The rearrangement uses TRBV7-2 and TRBJ2-2; D is uncertain. Trimming cost V 4 bases and J 5 bases, with 14 bases left between them. CDR1 is SGHTA, CDR2 FQGNSA, per germline. CDR3 length equals 15 residues.

V and J are TRBV5-8 and TRBJ1-6; D is uncertain. The CDR3 contains 15 residues. Germline CDR1 and CDR2: SGHTS and YDEGEE. The V end lost 4 bases, the J end lost 9 bases, and 17 bases lay between the germline ends. CDR3 nucleotides: TGTGCCAGCAGCCGGTCGGGGAACGGGATTTCACCCCTCCACTTT. This translates into CASSRSGNGISPLHF.

This clone came up once. The chain recombines TRBV5-6 with TRBJ1-4, with D perhaps matching TRBD1 (5 bases). CDR3 length: 14 residues. The ends were cut back, 2 bases at V and 8 bases at J, with 13 bases in the middle. Germline V gene lookup returns CDR1 SGHDT and CDR2 YYEEEE. CDR3 sequence (DNA): TGTGCCAGCAGCTTTGGCAGGGTGTACGAAAAACTGTTTTTT. It specifies CASSFGRVYEKLFF.

On this clone itself: The sample holds other DNA sequences that translate to the same CDR3. V is TRBV5-5 and J is TRBJ1-5; D gene unclear. Germline V CDR1 and CDR2: SGHKS, YYEKEE (reference sequence). The V end was cut by 3 bases, the J end by 0 bases, with 7 bases between. This CDR3 is built from 14 residues. CDR3 bases: TGTGCCAGCAGCTCGGTTCTTAGCAATCAGCCCCAGCATTTT. Its protein product is CASSSVLSNQPQHF.

This clone was counted at least ten times. The junction departs from the called germline gene at one end, perhaps through a read error. The chain employs TRBV4-2 and TRBJ1-1, with D uncertain. Germline-derived CDR1 and CDR2 are LGHNA and YNFKEQ. This CDR3 has 15 residues. CDR3 protein: CASSKDQGGNTEAFF. The CDR3 DNA reads as TGTGCCAGCAGCAAAGATCAAGGCGGGAACACTGAAGCTTTCTTT.

The J gene is TRBJ2-7, the V gene TRBV5-1; TRBD2 agrees at 10 bases. From germline, CDR1 is SGHRS and CDR2 YFSETQ. The CDR3 is made up of 15 amino acids. CDR3: CASSPGLAASYEQYV. In nucleotides, the CDR3 is TGTGCCAGCAGCCCAGGACTAGCGGCCTCCTACGAGCAGTACGTC.

The CDR3 DNA is TGTGCCAGCAGTCCCGGGGATCTGTCCCACAATGAGCAGTTCTTC. Translating gives CASSPGDLSHNEQFF. V usage is TRBV6-5 and J usage is TRBJ2-1; a weak D match, TRBD2 (5 bases). Germline CDR1 is MNHEY and CDR2 is SVGAGI. This CDR3 spans 15 amino acids. V was cut by 5 bases and J by 5 bases, with 16 bases left in between.

V and J are TRBV11-2 and TRBJ1-1; possibly TRBD1 for D (5 bases). In germline, CDR1 is SGHAT, CDR2 FQNNGV. This CDR3 spans 14 amino acids. Trimming cost V 5 bases and J 3 bases, with 13 bases left between them. The CDR3 nucleotides are TGTGCCAGCAGCCTACAGCGGGGGGACACTGAAGCTTTCTTT. The encoded protein is CASSLQRGDTEAFF.

This chain uses TRBV3-1 (or the pseudogene TRBV3-2) with TRBJ1-2; TRBD1 aligns across 7 bases. The V gene's germline CDR1 is LGHDT and CDR2 YNNKEL (reference sequence). V shed 6 bases and J 4 bases; nucleotides not matched to a gene: 5. The CDR3 runs to 13 residues. The CDR3 sequence: CASRAGGPYGYTF. The CDR3 nucleotides read TGTGCCAGCAGGGCAGGGGGACCCTATGGCTACACCTTC.

This chain uses TRBV7-3 with TRBJ2-2; D perhaps matches TRBD2 (5 bases). V lost 5 bases and J 5 bases, leaving 12 bases between the germline ends. Germline CDR1 is SGHTA and CDR2 is FQGTGA. The CDR3 is made up of 14 amino acids. The CDR3 bases are TGTGCCAGCAGCCCGAACCCGGGGACCGGGGAGCTGTTTTTT. Translation gives CASSPNPGTGELFF.

This chain connects TRBV5-1 to TRBJ2-3, with 10 positions matching TRBD1. From germline, CDR1 is SGHRS and CDR2 YFSETQ. V lost 4 bases, J lost 6 bases, and 5 bases stayed unmatched. The CDR3 is made up of 14 amino acids. The CDR3 loop reads CASSPGQGMDTQYF. The CDR3 nucleotides read TGCGCCAGCAGCCCGGGACAGGGGATGGATACGCAGTATTTT.